Listed here are 6 T cell receptor beta chains from one sample, sequenced in a study of post-analysis software for immune sequencing data. Unique molecular identifiers featured in each of the TCR beta cDNA libraries. TCRdb called the PCR reads again in MiXCR, with one record for every CDR3 protein. The data contain hundreds of thousands of distinct CDR3 sequences, roughly three fifths of them singletons. Whole-study findings and limits: The five TRBV segments detected at higher frequency in patients than in controls included TRBV5-6, TRBV5-1 and TRBV20-1.

Their antigens remain unidentified. Sequencing was done on a sample of blood. The source is a girl aged 2 to 10 with multiple sclerosis.

The chain combines TRBV12-3 or TRBV12-4 with TRBJ2-1; a weak D match, TRBD1 (6 bases). Trimming left V 3 bases short and J 5 bases short, with 14 bases between. The length of the CDR3 is 15 residues. CDR3 residues: CASSFFVRQDNEQFF. The DNA of the CDR3 is TGTGCCAGCAGTTTTTTCGTCCGACAGGACAATGAGCAGTTCTTC.

This clonotype was detected a few times. This chain connects TRBV29-1 to TRBJ2-5, with D possibly being TRBD1 or TRBD2 (5 bases each). This CDR3 has 13 residues. Germline loops: CDR1 SQVTM, CDR2 ANQGSEA. Trimming cost V 7 bases and J 4 bases, with 16 bases left between them. CDR3 residues: CSARRGTGETQYF. CDR3 nucleotide sequence: TGCAGCGCCCGGAGAGGGACGGGAGAGACCCAGTACTTC.

The V gene is TRBV5-1, the J gene TRBJ2-1; the D is unclear. Germline V lookup: CDR1 SGHRS, CDR2 YFSETQ. The ends were cut back, 1 base at V and 4 bases at J, with 15 bases in the middle. This CDR3 region has 16 residues. Here the CDR3 reads CASSLRAPQQYNEQFF. The CDR3 bases are TGCGCCAGCAGCTTGAGGGCCCCCCAACAGTACAATGAGCAGTTCTTC.

This chain joins TRBV5-1 and TRBJ2-1; 13 bases match TRBD2. CDR1 SGHRS and CDR2 YFSETQ come from the germline V gene. The CDR3 is 18 residues long. J gave up 2 bases and V 0 bases, and 5 bases lay outside the gene matches. CDR3 nucleotide sequence: TGCGCCAGCAGCTTGGAACTAGCGGGAGGGCCCCCCTACAATGAGCAGTTCTTC. It codes for CASSLELAGGPPYNEQFF. The full variable domain, rest sourced from reference TRBV5-1 and TRBJ2-1, is KAGVTQTPRYLIKTRGQQVTLSCSPISGHRSVSWYQQTPGQGLQFLFEYFSETQRNKGNFPGRFSGRQFSNSRSEMNVSTLELGDSALYLCASSLELAGGPPYNEQFFGPGTRLTVL.

The genes are TRBV6-5 and TRBJ1-1; tentatively, D is TRBD1 (5 bases). V lost 2 bases, J lost 1 base, and 17 bases lay in between. This CDR3 comprises 17 residues. Per the germline V gene, CDR1 is MNHEY and CDR2 is SVGAGI. The CDR3 here is CASSYRRQPPGNTEAFF. The CDR3 nucleotides read TGTGCCAGCAGTTACCGCCGACAGCCCCCCGGGAACACTGAAGCTTTCTTT.

The rearrangement joins TRBV7-2 to TRBJ1-4; D call uncertain. Germline CDR1 SGHTA, CDR2 FQGNSA. V was pared by 5 bases and J by 3 bases, with 10 bases between. The CDR3 runs 14 residues. Here the CDR3 DNA reads TGTGCCAGCAGCAAGAAATGGGCTAATGAAAAACTGTTTTTT. Its translation: CASSKKWANEKLFF.